Detailed here is one TCR beta chain. Individuals drawn from around 25 US areas were about 18 to 95 years old. Assignment of participants to cohorts was predicated upon participant-reported clinical history. The data were produced by immunoSEQ multiplex PCR, yet TCRdb's version contains in-frame clones alone and is incomplete. The sample yields 200,000 to 250,000 clones, 84% seen once. These data are taken from a study of blood T cell repertoires in COVID-19. The overall study: Acute and convalescent COVID-19 specimens originated in the United States, Italy and Spain.

The CDR3 loop spans 12 amino acids. V was trimmed by 1 base and J by 5 bases, leaving 5 bases between them. Germline assignment: CDR1 MDHEN and CDR2 SYDVKM. V is TRBV28 and J is TRBJ1-2; D is uncertain. What was sequenced was PBMCs or T cells enriched from blood (not recorded which). The sequence was obtained from a woman in her thirties or forties who had recovered from COVID-19. CDR3 in DNA: TGTGCCAGCAGTTTATCCGTATATGGCTACACCTTC. Residues: CASSLSVYGYTF.